Reported below is one TCR beta chain. Its antigen is not known. These data belong to a study of shared clonotypes between healthy human individuals. Whole-study results and caveats: Shared across several donors were around 4.7% of the naive CD4 clonotypes.

Donors comprised only Caucasian adults living in Nashville, Tennessee. The method was immunoSEQ multiplex PCR; TCRdb's version includes in-frame clones alone and lacks a portion of them. The sample holds approximately 1,500,000 clones; about 96% are singletons and the top ten take 0.95% to 1.5%. This CDR3 spans 18 amino acids. Germline CDR1 reads MNHEY; CDR2 reads SMNVEV (reference sequence). V lost 5 bases, J lost 2 bases, and 6 bases stayed unmatched. The TCR sequence derives from a man younger than 40 in good health. The sample consisted of naive CD4+ T cells sorted from blood. Stated subset: CD45RA+ positively selected. The chain combines TRBV27 with TRBJ2-1; 16 bases line up with TRBD2. The DNA of the CDR3 is TGTGCCAGCAGTCGACCGGGACTAGCGGGAGGGCCCTACAATGAGCAGTTCTTC. Protein sequence: CASSRPGLAGGPYNEQFF.